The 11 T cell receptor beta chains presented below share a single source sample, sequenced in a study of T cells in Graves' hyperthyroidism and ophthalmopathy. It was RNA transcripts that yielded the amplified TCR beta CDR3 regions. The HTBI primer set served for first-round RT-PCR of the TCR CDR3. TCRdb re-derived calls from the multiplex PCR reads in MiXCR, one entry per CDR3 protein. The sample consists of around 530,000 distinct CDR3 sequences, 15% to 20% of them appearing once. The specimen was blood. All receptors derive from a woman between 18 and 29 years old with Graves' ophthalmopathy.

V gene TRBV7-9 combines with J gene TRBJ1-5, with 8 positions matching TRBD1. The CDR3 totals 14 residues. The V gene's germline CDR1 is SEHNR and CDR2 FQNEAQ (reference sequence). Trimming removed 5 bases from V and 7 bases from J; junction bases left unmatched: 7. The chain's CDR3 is CASSLGQGKQPQHF. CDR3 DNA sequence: TGTGCCAGCAGCCTCGGACAGGGTAAACAGCCCCAGCATTTT.

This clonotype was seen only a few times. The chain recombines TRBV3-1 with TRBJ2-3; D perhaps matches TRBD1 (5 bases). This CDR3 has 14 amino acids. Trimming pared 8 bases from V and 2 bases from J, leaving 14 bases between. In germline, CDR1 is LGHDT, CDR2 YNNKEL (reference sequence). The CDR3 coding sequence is TGTGCCAGCGCCATCCTAGGGGACACAGATACGCAGTATTTT. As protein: CASAILGDTDTQYF.

The CDR3 nucleotides read TGTGCCAGTAAGGGTAACTATGGCTACACCTTC. Amino acid sequence: CASKGNYGYTF. The chain couples TRBV19 to TRBJ1-2, with D unresolved. Looked up from germline, CDR1 is LNHDA and CDR2 is SQIVND (reference sequence). Trimming removed 7 bases from V and 1 base from J, with 4 bases in between. This CDR3 has 11 amino acids. The full variable domain, completed using reference TRBV19 and TRBJ1-2, is DGGITQSPKYLFRKEGQNVTLSCEQNLNHDAMYWYRQDPGQGLRLIYYSQIVNDFQKGDIAEGYSVSREKKESFPLTVTSAQKNPTAFYLCASKGNYGYTFGSGTRLTVV.

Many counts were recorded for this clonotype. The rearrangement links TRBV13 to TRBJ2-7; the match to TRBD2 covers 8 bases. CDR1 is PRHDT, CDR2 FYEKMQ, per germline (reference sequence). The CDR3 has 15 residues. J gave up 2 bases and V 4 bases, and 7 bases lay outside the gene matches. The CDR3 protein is CASSSWGSGAYEQYF. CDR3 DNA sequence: TGTGCCAGCAGCTCGTGGGGTAGCGGGGCCTACGAGCAGTACTTC. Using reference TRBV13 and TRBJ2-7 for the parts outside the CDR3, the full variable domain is AAGVIQSPRHLIKEKRETATLKCYPIPRHDTVYWYQQGPGQDPQFLISFYEKMQSDKGSIPDRFSAQQFSDYHSELNMSSLELGDSALYFCASSSWGSGAYEQYFGPGTRLTVT.

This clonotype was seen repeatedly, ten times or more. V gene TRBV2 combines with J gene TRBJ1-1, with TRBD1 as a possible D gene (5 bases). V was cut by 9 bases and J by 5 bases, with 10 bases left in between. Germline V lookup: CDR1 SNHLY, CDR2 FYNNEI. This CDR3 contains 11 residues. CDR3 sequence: CARLGGTEAFF. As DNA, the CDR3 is TGTGCCAGATTGGGGGGGACTGAAGCTTTCTTT.

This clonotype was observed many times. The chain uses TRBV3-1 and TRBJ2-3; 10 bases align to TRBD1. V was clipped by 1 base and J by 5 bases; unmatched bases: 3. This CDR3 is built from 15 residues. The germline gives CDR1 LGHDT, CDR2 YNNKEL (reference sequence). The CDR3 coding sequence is TGTGCCAGCAGCCAAGGACAGGGGGCGGGAGATACGCAGTATTTT. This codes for CASSQGQGAGDTQYF.

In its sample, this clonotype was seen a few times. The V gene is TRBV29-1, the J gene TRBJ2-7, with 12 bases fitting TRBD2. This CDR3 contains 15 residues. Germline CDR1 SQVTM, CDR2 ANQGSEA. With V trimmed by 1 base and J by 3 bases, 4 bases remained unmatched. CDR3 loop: CSVEGVTSGGYEQYF. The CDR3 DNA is TGCAGCGTTGAAGGGGTGACTAGCGGGGGCTACGAGCAGTACTTC.

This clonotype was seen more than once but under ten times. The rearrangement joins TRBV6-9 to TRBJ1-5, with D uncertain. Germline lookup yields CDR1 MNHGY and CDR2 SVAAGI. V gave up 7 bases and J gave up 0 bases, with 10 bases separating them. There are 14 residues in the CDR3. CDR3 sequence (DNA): TGTGCCAGCAAGGCAGTCGATAGCAATCAGCCCCAGCATTTT. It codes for CASKAVDSNQPQHF.

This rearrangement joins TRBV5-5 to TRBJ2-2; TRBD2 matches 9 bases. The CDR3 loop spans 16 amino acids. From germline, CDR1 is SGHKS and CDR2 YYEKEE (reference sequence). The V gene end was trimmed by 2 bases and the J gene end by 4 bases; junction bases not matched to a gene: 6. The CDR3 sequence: CASSFTSGLSTGELFF. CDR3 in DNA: TGTGCCAGCAGCTTTACTAGCGGGCTATCCACCGGGGAGCTGTTTTTT.

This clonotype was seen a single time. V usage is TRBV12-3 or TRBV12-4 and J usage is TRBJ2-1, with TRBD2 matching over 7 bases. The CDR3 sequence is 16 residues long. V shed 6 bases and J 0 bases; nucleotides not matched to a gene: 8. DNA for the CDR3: TGTGCCAGCAGATTACTAGCGTGGAGCTCCTACAATGAGCAGTTCTTC. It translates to CASRLLAWSSYNEQFF.

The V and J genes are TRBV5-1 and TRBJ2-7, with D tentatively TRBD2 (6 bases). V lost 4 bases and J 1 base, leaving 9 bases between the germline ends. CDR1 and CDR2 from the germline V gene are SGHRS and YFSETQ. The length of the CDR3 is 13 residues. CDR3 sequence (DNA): TGCGCCAGCAGCCGGGACTGGTCCTACGAGCAGTACTTC. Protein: CASSRDWSYEQYF.